This T cell receptor beta chain was documented in a study of blood T cells in healthy people across ages (dated by TCRdb to between 2014 and 2016). Background for the entire study: In model experiments, template switching captured roughly one uniquely barcoded TCR beta cDNA molecule for every two T cells. To track age-related changes in TCR beta repertoire diversity, the study relied on deep sequencing normalized with unique cDNA molecular identifiers. Donors were grouped into four age groups: young (average 16 years), middle-aged (under 40), aged (around 60) and long-lived (about 82). To avoid experimental bias, donors of different ages were randomly spread across the sequencing lanes. Using the same blood draw, the study looked at two additional independent replicas of 1 million unique cDNA reads for two donors, one aged 18 to 30 and the other aged 80 or older.

Library prep was done by 5' RACE. The sequencing machine was an Illumina HiSeq 2500. The second PCR ran for roughly 7 to 12 cycles and used a J-beta primer mix along with a sample-barcoded 5' primer. A template-switch 5' adaptor carrying 12 random nucleotides introduced a unique molecular identifier onto each TCR beta cDNA molecule. At least 3 million CDR3-containing paired-end reads were obtained from each sample. First-strand cDNA synthesis was performed from all RNA using the Mint cDNA synthesis kit, with priming by a TRBC-specific oligonucleotide. Following uracil-DNA glycosylase treatment, all cDNA underwent a first 18-cycle PCR with the universal primers M1SS and BC2_uni_R. For the original study's pipeline: For normalization, 1 million high-quality reads, each with a distinct molecular identifier, were randomly selected from each sample. Instead of being binned into consensus sequences, reads that shared molecular identifiers were thrown out. MiTCR, set to a Q25 quality threshold and the strictest error-elimination algorithm, was used for CDR3 identification, clonotype clustering and error correction. A nonparametric unseen species model with Euler transformation was used to estimate a lower bound on total TCR beta diversity. In-frame beta chains were kept once TCRdb had trimmed the public reads at Q25 with fastp and called clones with MiXCR. Rows are unified per CDR3 protein, each entry keeping the most common DNA and genes. Clone size and V and J calls follow TCRdb, not the original study. The sample has about 680,000 distinct CDR3 sequences on record, over 45% of them singletons. Roughly 31% of the sample lies in the top ten.

The CDR3 goes from the cysteine to the phenylalanine over 15 residues. The CDR3 DNA has 45 bases and is translated from base 1. CDR1 SGHRS and CDR2 YFSETQ were looked up in the germline V gene. The donors were under 40 Caucasian individuals from Russia, aged roughly 6 to 100 years, who were systemically healthy. Each donor gave roughly 11 milliliters of peripheral blood, drawn into EDTA-treated Vacutainer tubes. PBMCs were isolated by Ficoll-Paque density-gradient centrifugation, with at least 7 million obtained per sample. Trizol reagent was used to extract total RNA from the PBMCs, yielding at least 5.5 micrograms per sample. For every donor, an aliquot of PBMCs went through flow cytometry to measure the percentages of naive CD45RAhigh/CD27high T cells. Overall study outcomes, separate from this receptor: The percentage of naive T cells measured by flow cytometry correlated strongly with observed TCR beta diversity. The long-lived group showed more naive CD4+ T cells, fewer expanded clones and increased TCR diversity than the aged group, suggesting age selection. Estimates of total diversity based on one million sequenced T cells were regarded as lower bounds and as underestimates. Because the CMV infection status of the donors was unknown, age-related changes in expanded clonotypes may potentially have been confounded. Observed TCR beta diversity per million T cells fell roughly linearly with age, and a significant reduction was already apparent by age about 36. Bulk unsorted PBMC profiling prevented conclusive comparison of naive and antigen-experienced compartments.

A word on this clonotype: The specificity of this receptor is unknown. A read error may produce the germline difference seen at one junction end.

The rearranged segments are TRBV5-1 and TRBJ2-1; perhaps TRBD2 is the D gene, with 6 bases matching. Sequenced material: blood. The receptor was isolated from a woman between 55 and 75 years old in good health. The encoded CDR3 is CASSLAGSIGGERFF. DNA sequence: TGCGCCAGCAGCTTAGCGGGTTCCATCGGTGGTGAGCGGTTCTTC.